This entry lists 29 T cell receptor beta chains sequenced from one sample in a study of identical twins. TCRdb itself ran the 5' RACE reads through MiXCR, one entry per CDR3 protein. The table lists 250,000 to 350,000 distinct CDR3 sequences, roughly 10% of them singletons, with under 7.5% in the top ten. The sample was also reused in another study, on yellow fever vaccine responses in identical twins.

Sequencing input: CD8+ T cells sorted from blood. These TCRs come from a woman younger than 35 in good health.

This clonotype was seen more than once but under ten times. The genes are TRBV9 and TRBJ2-7; TRBD2 aligns across 8 bases. V lost 5 bases and J lost 5; bases outside the gene matches: 3. This CDR3 comprises 12 residues. Germline-derived CDR1 and CDR2 are SGDLS and YYNGEE. In DNA, the CDR3 is TGTGCCAGCAGTGGACTAGCCCACGAGCAGTACTTC. Amino acid sequence: CASSGLAHEQYF.

This chain links TRBV15 with TRBJ2-1, with D perhaps being TRBD1 or TRBD2 (5 bases each). CDR3 length: 16 residues. The ends were cut back, 4 bases at V and 0 bases at J, with 13 bases in the middle. From germline, CDR1 is LNHNV and CDR2 YYDKDF (reference sequence). The CDR3 DNA reads TGTGCCACCAGCACGCCCGAGGGGCCCTCCTACAATGAGCAGTTCTTC. This translates into CATSTPEGPSYNEQFF.

This clonotype was recorded a few times. The gene calls are TRBV9 and TRBJ2-7; 7 positions match TRBD1. The CDR3 is made up of 15 amino acids. After removal of 3 bases from V and 2 bases from J, the junction contained 8 bases not matched to a gene. Germline V gene lookup returns CDR1 SGDLS and CDR2 YYNGEE. CDR3 nucleotide sequence: TGTGCCAGCAGCGGACCGGGACAGTCACCCTACGAGCAGTACTTC. Its translation: CASSGPGQSPYEQYF. The whole variable domain, remainder taken from reference TRBV9 and TRBJ2-7, is DSGVTQTPKHLITATGQRVTLRCSPRSGDLSVYWYQQSLDQGLQFLIQYYNGEERAKGNILERFSAQQFPDLHSELNLSSLELGDSALYFCASSGPGQSPYEQYFGPGTRLTVT.

Many counts were recorded for this clonotype. The CDR3 protein is CSVEEGETQYF. CDR3 sequence (DNA): TGCAGCGTTGAAGAGGGGGAGACCCAGTACTTC. The genes are TRBV29-1 and TRBJ2-5; D ambiguous. The CDR3 runs to 11 residues. Germline V CDR1 and CDR2: SQVTM, ANQGSEA. Trimming left V 0 bases short and J 5 bases short, with 4 bases between.

As regards this clonotype: The junction does not match germline at one end; this may be a read error. The V gene is TRBV30, the J gene TRBJ2-2, with D perhaps matching TRBD1 or TRBD2 (5 bases each). The CDR3 sequence is 15 residues long. The germline V gene has CDR1 GTSNPN and CDR2 SVGIG (reference sequence). CDR3 nucleotides: TGTGCCTGGAGTTTGGCAGGGATGGACACCGGGGAGATGTTTTTT. Its translation: CAWSLAGMDTGEMFF.

This clonotype was counted ten times or more. The rearrangement joins TRBV15 to TRBJ1-1, with D possibly TRBD1 on 5 matching bases. The CDR3 sequence is 16 residues long. Trimming took 0 bases from V and 3 from J, leaving 14 bases between them. CDR1 and CDR2 from the germline V gene are LNHNV and YYDKDF (reference sequence). CDR3: CATSRDWRGTDTEAFF. As DNA, the CDR3 is TGTGCCACCAGCAGAGATTGGAGGGGAACGGACACTGAAGCTTTCTTT.

The chain couples TRBV19 to TRBJ1-2; TRBD1 might be the D (5 bases). V was clipped by 3 bases and J by 7 bases, with 12 bases between them. Germline CDR1 is LNHDA and CDR2 is SQIVND (reference sequence). The length of the CDR3 is 13 residues. CDR3 DNA: TGTGCCAGTAGTATTTGGGACGAACCTGGCTACACCTTC. This translates into CASSIWDEPGYTF.

This clonotype appeared a few times. The rearrangement uses TRBV15 and TRBJ2-2; unclear D gene. The CDR3 totals 14 residues. The V gene lost 0 bases and the J gene lost 3 bases, with 5 bases spanning the gap. Per germline, CDR1 LNHNV and CDR2 YYDKDF (reference sequence). The CDR3: CATSRDPYTGELFF. CDR3 DNA sequence: TGTGCCACCAGCAGAGATCCTTACACCGGGGAGCTGTTTTTT.

This clonotype was picked up many times. The chain is built from TRBV5-1 and TRBJ2-3; possibly TRBD2 for D (6 bases). Trimming left V 1 base short and J 2 bases short, with 14 bases between. There are 16 residues in the CDR3. The germline gives CDR1 SGHRS, CDR2 YFSETQ. CDR3 region: CASSLFSGQDTDTQYF. CDR3 bases: TGCGCCAGCAGCTTGTTCAGCGGGCAGGACACAGATACGCAGTATTTT.

This sequence joins TRBV11-3 and TRBJ1-2, with no clear D. Germline-derived CDR1 and CDR2 are SGHNT and YENEEA. The CDR3 is made up of 13 amino acids. Trimming cost V 0 bases and J 5 bases, with 7 bases left between them. The CDR3 nucleotides are TGTGCCAGCAGCTTAGATGAACAGTATGGCTACACCTTC. Protein product: CASSLDEQYGYTF. Full variable domain (missing parts from reference TRBV11-3 and TRBJ1-2): EAGVVQSPRYKIIEKKQPVAFWCNPISGHNTLYWYLQNLGQGPELLIRYENEEAVDDSQLPKDRFSAERLKGVDSTLKIQPAELGDSAVYLCASSLDEQYGYTFGSGTRLTVV.

This clonotype has only a few counts. The chain uses TRBV27 and TRBJ2-7; D gene ambiguous. V was shortened by 5 bases and J by 2 bases, with 19 bases between the two germline ends. CDR3 length: 16 residues. From germline, CDR1 is MNHEY and CDR2 SMNVEV (reference sequence). The CDR3 loop reads CASSPHPRPGPYEQYF. The CDR3 nucleotides are TGTGCCAGCAGTCCCCACCCCCGCCCCGGCCCCTACGAGCAGTACTTC.

This clonotype was seen a handful of times. The chain has TRBV10-3 and TRBJ1-1, with D perhaps TRBD1 (6 bases). CDR3 size: 14 residues. Trimming pared 0 bases from V and 5 bases from J, leaving 10 bases between. Per the germline V gene, CDR1 is ENHRY and CDR2 is SYGVKD. The CDR3 DNA follows: TGTGCCATCAGTGAGTCAGGGGGTCGGACTGAAGCTTTCTTT. Amino acids: CAISESGGRTEAFF.

In its sample, this clonotype was seen a few times. The CDR3 DNA is TGCAGCGTTGAGGGAGAGGACAATGAGCAGTTCTTC. Translated: CSVEGEDNEQFF. The genes are TRBV29-1 and TRBJ2-1, with a possible D match to TRBD2 (5 bases). This CDR3 is 12 amino acids long. V dropped 3 bases and J dropped 5 bases, with 8 bases sitting between them. CDR1 is SQVTM, CDR2 ANQGSEA, per germline.

This clonotype has more than one count but fewer than ten. This rearrangement joins TRBV21-1 to TRBJ2-7; TRBD1 is taken as the D call from the table, unchecked against the DNA. TRBV21-1 constitutes a pseudogene. The CDR3 is 15 amino acids. This CDR3 reads CASSKIRVSSYEQYF. In DNA form, the CDR3 reads TGTGCCAGCAGCAAGATCAGGGTGAGCTCCTACGAGCAGTACTTC.

This clonotype has only one observation. This chain links TRBV6-5 with TRBJ2-7; no clear D gene. Germline values: CDR1 MNHEY, CDR2 SVGAGI. V lost 0 bases and J lost 2, with 14 bases in between. This CDR3 has 16 residues. CDR3 in DNA: TGTGCCAGCAGTTACTCGATTGACATTCCGACCTACGAGCAGTACTTC. This gives the protein CASSYSIDIPTYEQYF.

This clonotype occurred many times. The chain couples TRBV7-9 to TRBJ2-1; weak D call: TRBD2 (7 bases). The germline V and J ends were trimmed by 1 base and 9 bases, with 16 bases remaining between them. This CDR3 has 15 amino acids. The germline CDR1 and CDR2 sequences are SEHNR and FQNEAQ (reference sequence). The CDR3 DNA reads as TGTGCCAGCAGCTTAGGCGGGGGAGGACAGCCTGAGCAGTTCTTC. Its translation: CASSLGGGGQPEQFF. Full variable domain (outside the CDR3, taken from reference TRBV7-9 and TRBJ2-1): DTGVSQNPRHKITKRGQNVTFRCDPISEHNRLYWYRQTLGQGPEFLTYFQNEAQLEKSRLLSDRFSAERPKGSFSTLEIQRTEQGDSAMYLCASSLGGGGQPEQFFGPGTRLTVL.

This clonotype was seen repeatedly, ten times or more. As DNA, the CDR3 is TGTGCCAGCAGCTCCCCTTTGGGGGGGGGGAAGAAGTTCTTC. It translates to CASSSPLGGGKKFF. V gene TRBV7-9 combines with J gene TRBJ2-1, with TRBD2 matching over 7 bases. V was clipped by 4 bases and J by 14 bases; unmatched bases: 14. CDR1 SEHNR and CDR2 FQNEAQ come from the germline V gene (reference sequence). This CDR3 has 14 amino acids.

This clonotype occurred a few times. The chain is built from TRBV7-9 and TRBJ2-3, with D hard to call. Trimming removed 7 bases from V and 3 bases from J, with 17 bases in between. The CDR3 sequence is 15 residues long. The germline V gene has CDR1 SEHNR and CDR2 FQNEAQ (reference sequence). This CDR3 is CASTKSSAGTDTQYF. CDR3 in DNA: TGTGCCAGCACAAAGTCGTCGGCAGGAACAGATACGCAGTATTTT.

This clonotype was seen ten or more times. The genes are TRBV10-3 and TRBJ2-2; D unclear. Germline CDR1 reads ENHRY; CDR2 reads SYGVKD. This CDR3 region has 11 residues. V was trimmed by 9 bases and J by 2 bases, leaving 4 bases between them. CDR3 region: CAITNTGELFF. CDR3 DNA sequence: TGTGCCATAACTAACACCGGGGAGCTGTTTTTT.

This clonotype was recorded at least ten times. CDR3 nucleotide sequence: TGTGCCAGCAGGATTTTCGGGGGGGCGACAGATACGCAGTATTTT. This encodes CASRIFGGATDTQYF. This chain uses TRBV5-6 with TRBJ2-3; 8 positions match TRBD2. CDR1 and CDR2 from the germline V gene are SGHDT and YYEEEE. The ends lost 5 bases at V and 3 bases at J; junction bases unmatched: 8. The CDR3 sequence is 15 residues long.

At least ten counts were recorded for this clonotype. The CDR3 is CASSSQQGTNEKLFF. As DNA, the CDR3 is TGTGCCAGCAGCTCGCAACAGGGAACTAATGAAAAACTGTTTTTT. The chain joins TRBV7-9 to TRBJ1-4; a weak D match, TRBD1 (6 bases). The V gene's germline CDR1 is SEHNR and CDR2 FQNEAQ (reference sequence). Trimming shortened V by 4 bases and J by 1 base, and 10 bases separated the two germline ends. The CDR3 loop spans 15 amino acids.

This clonotype was seen only a few times. This chain links TRBV20-1 with TRBJ2-2; the D gene is possibly TRBD1 (6 bases). The CDR3 length is 15 residues. Germline-derived CDR1 and CDR2 are DFQATT and SNEGSKA (reference sequence). The V end was cut by 4 bases, the J end by 2 bases, with 14 bases between. The CDR3 DNA is TGCAGTGCTACTGACAGGAAAATTAACACCGGGGAGCTGTTTTTT. Residues: CSATDRKINTGELFF.

This clonotype was found many times. This rearrangement joins TRBV29-1 to TRBJ2-5, with 13 bases identical to TRBD2. CDR1 and CDR2 from the germline V gene are SQVTM and ANQGSEA. The V and J ends lost 7 bases and 0 bases, in that order; junction bases with no gene match: 5. This CDR3 spans 15 amino acids. CDR3 residues: CSAGLAGWYQETQYF. In DNA form, the CDR3 reads TGCAGCGCGGGACTAGCGGGGTGGTACCAAGAGACCCAGTACTTC.

This clonotype was picked up a small number of times. This chain joins TRBV7-8 and TRBJ2-1, with D perhaps TRBD1 (6 bases). The germline V and J ends were trimmed by 0 bases and 3 bases, with 9 bases remaining between them. The CDR3 runs 15 residues. Germline CDR1 SGHVS, CDR2 FQNEAQ. The CDR3 is CASSLADSFYNEQFF. CDR3 bases: TGTGCCAGCAGCTTAGCGGACAGTTTCTACAATGAGCAGTTCTTC.

The sample holds a few counts of this clonotype. This chain connects TRBV2 to TRBJ2-7; D is perhaps TRBD2 (5 bases). In germline, CDR1 is SNHLY, CDR2 FYNNEI. This CDR3 is 14 amino acids long. Trimming pared 0 bases from V and 2 bases from J, leaving 8 bases between. CDR3 in amino acids: CASSEAPGAYEQYF. DNA of the CDR3: TGTGCCAGCAGTGAAGCCCCCGGGGCCTACGAGCAGTACTTC.

This clonotype has just a few counts. The chain uses TRBV7-7 and TRBJ1-5; no firm D call. From germline, CDR1 is SSHAT and CDR2 FNYEAQ (reference sequence). The length of the CDR3 is 9 residues. CDR3 loop: CATDQPQHF. For the CDR3, the DNA is TGTGCTACGGATCAGCCCCAGCATTTT.

This clonotype came up many times. The chain combines TRBV7-3 with TRBJ2-5; maybe TRBD1 (6 bases). V lost 3 bases and J lost 5, with 13 bases in between. Germline V CDR1 and CDR2: SGHTA, FQGTGA. This CDR3 comprises 14 residues. The CDR3 loop is CASSFTGLGETQYF. CDR3 in DNA: TGTGCCAGCAGCTTTACAGGGCTGGGGGAGACCCAGTACTTC.

This clonotype showed up many times. The V and J genes are TRBV5-1 and TRBJ1-1; tentatively, D is TRBD1 (5 bases). CDR3 length equals 13 residues. Trimming stripped 3 bases from V and 4 bases from J, with 10 bases between. CDR1 and CDR2 from the germline V gene are SGHRS and YFSETQ. The CDR3 here is CASSWEGSTEAFF. The CDR3 DNA follows: TGCGCCAGCAGCTGGGAGGGGAGCACTGAAGCTTTCTTT.

The chain uses TRBV12-3 or TRBV12-4 and TRBJ2-5, with TRBD2 matching over 7 bases. The CDR3 is 13 amino acids. V shed 5 bases and J 5 bases; nucleotides not matched to a gene: 5. The CDR3 reads CASSPWTSETQYF. CDR3 coding DNA: TGTGCCAGCAGTCCATGGACTAGTGAGACCCAGTACTTC.